Sequencing of this TCR beta chain was carried out in a study of patients and donors after allogeneic stem cell transplantation (dated by TCRdb to between 2020 and 2021). Receptors were amplified or captured by RT-PCR. These reads were obtained on a NextSeq 550. Through fastp at Q25 and MiXCR, TCRdb rebuilt clones from the public reads, retaining in-frame beta chains. Rows with a matching CDR3 protein are joined into one entry that keeps the most common DNA and genes. The sample table records more than 75,000 distinct CDR3 sequences; roughly 4.9% of these occur just once. The ten largest clones represent about 3% of the sample. This clonotype appeared many times. Its antigen remains unidentified. Per-base qualities were not stored, and no clone one base away is much larger. The sample comprised blood, either unsorted or a sorted T cell fraction (not recorded which). The receptor comes from a human donor who was either an allogeneic HSCT recipient or a stem cell or donor lymphocyte infusion donor (not recorded which). It is not recorded whose cells these are; they may come from a transplant donor.

Read as DNA, the sequence is TGTGCCAGCAGCGCTCCCCAGGGGCGCGAGCAGTACTTC. Its protein product is CASSAPQGREQYF. The receptor chain draws on TRBV9 and TRBJ2-7; TRBD1 could be the D gene, as 6 bases match. For CDR1 and CDR2, the germline V gene lists SGDLS and YYNGEE. Trimming at the junction amounts to 3 bases on V and 6 bases on J, and the germline ends lie 13 bases apart. From cysteine to phenylalanine, the CDR3 is 13 amino acids long. The read is trimmed to its CDR3 DNA, 39 bases read in frame from base 1.